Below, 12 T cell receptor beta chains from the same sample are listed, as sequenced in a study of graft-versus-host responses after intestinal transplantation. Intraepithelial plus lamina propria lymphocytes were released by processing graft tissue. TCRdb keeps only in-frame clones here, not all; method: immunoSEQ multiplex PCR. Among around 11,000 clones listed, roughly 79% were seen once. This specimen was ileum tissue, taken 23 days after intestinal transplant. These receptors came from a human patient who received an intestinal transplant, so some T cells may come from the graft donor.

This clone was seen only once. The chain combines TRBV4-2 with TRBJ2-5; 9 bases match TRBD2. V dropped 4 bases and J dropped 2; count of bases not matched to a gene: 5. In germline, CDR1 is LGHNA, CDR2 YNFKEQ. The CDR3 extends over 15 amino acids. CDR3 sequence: CASSLERGVQETQYF. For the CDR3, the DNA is TGTGCCAGCAGCCTCGAGCGGGGGGTTCAAGAGACCCAGTACTTC.

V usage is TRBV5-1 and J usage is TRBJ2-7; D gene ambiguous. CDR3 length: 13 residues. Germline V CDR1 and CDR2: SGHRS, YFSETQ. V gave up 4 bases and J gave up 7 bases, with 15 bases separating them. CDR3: CASSAGPRLEQYF. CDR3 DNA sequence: TGCGCCAGCAGCGCCGGCCCACGATTGGAGCAGTACTTC.

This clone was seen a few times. The chain's CDR3 is CASSSEYTQYF. DNA of the CDR3: TGTGCCAGCAGCTCGGAATATACGCAGTATTTT. The chain couples TRBV7-9 to TRBJ2-3; no firm D call. V was cut by 4 bases and J by 7 bases, with 6 bases left in between. CDR1 SEHNR and CDR2 FQNEAQ come from the germline V gene (reference sequence). This CDR3 has 11 amino acids.

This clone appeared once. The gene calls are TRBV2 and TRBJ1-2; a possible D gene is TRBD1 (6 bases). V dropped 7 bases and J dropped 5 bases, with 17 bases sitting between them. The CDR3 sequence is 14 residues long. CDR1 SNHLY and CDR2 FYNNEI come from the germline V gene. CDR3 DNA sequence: TGTGCCAGCACCTATACTCGGCAGGGGTATGGCTACACCTTC. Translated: CASTYTRQGYGYTF.

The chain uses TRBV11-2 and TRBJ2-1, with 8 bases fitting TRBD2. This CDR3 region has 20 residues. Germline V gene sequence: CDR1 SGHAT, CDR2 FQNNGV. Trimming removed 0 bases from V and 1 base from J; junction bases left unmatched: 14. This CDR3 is CASSLDGGGSGGFSYNEQFF. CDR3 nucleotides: TGTGCCAGCAGCTTAGATGGCGGGGGAAGCGGGGGATTTTCCTACAATGAGCAGTTCTTC.

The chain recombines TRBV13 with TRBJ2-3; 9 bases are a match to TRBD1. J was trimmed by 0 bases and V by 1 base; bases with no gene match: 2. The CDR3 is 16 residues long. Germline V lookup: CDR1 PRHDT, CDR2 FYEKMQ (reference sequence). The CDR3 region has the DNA TGTGCCAGCAGCTTAGAACAGGGGGCTAGCACAGATACGCAGTATTTT. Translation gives CASSLEQGASTDTQYF. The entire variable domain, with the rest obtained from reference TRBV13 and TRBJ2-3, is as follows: AAGVIQSPRHLIKEKRETATLKCYPIPRHDTVYWYQQGPGQDPQFLISFYEKMQSDKGSIPDRFSAQQFSDYHSELNMSSLELGDSALYFCASSLEQGASTDTQYFGPGTRLTVL.

The CDR3 nucleotides read TGTGCCACCAGCAGAGTCCCGGGACAGGGATTTGGAGATGGCTACACCTTC. As protein: CATSRVPGQGFGDGYTF. The genes are TRBV15 and TRBJ1-2; 9 positions agree with TRBD1. Germline CDR1 reads LNHNV; CDR2 reads YYDKDF (reference sequence). Trimming cost V 1 base and J 6 bases; bases outside gene matches: 12. This CDR3 has 17 amino acids.

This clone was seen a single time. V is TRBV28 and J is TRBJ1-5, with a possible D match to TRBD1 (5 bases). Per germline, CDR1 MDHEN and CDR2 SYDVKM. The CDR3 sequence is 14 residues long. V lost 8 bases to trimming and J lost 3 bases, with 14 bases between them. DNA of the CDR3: TGTGCCAGCCACCTGGGGCCCTTCAATCAGCCCCAGCATTTT. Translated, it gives CASHLGPFNQPQHF.

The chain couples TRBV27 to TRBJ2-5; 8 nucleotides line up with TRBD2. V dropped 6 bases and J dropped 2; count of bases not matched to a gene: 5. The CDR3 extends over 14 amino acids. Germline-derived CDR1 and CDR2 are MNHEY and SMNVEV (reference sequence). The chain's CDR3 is CASSGGVGQETQYF. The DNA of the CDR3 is TGTGCCAGCAGCGGGGGGGTGGGACAAGAGACCCAGTACTTC.

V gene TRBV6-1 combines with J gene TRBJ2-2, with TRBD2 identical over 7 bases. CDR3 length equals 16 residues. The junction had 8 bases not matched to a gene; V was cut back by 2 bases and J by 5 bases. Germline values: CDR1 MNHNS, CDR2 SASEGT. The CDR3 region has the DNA TGTGCCAGCAGTGAATGGGCCGCGGGGGTGACCGGGGAGCTGTTTTTT. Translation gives CASSEWAAGVTGELFF.

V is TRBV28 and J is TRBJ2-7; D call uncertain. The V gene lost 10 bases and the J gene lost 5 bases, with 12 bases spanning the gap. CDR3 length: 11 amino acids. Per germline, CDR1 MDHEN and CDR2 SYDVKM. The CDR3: CATRRLDEQYF. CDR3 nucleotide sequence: TGTGCCACCCGACGTCTTGACGAGCAGTACTTC.

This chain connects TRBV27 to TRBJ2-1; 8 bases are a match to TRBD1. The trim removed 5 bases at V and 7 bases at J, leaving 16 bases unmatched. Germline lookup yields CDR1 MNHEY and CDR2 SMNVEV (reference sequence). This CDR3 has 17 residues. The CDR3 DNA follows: TGTGCCAGCAGTCTCACCCTCAGGGGGCCATTTTGGAATGAGCAGTTCTTC. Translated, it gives CASSLTLRGPFWNEQFF.